The present T cell receptor beta chain was sequenced within a study of T cell changes during pregnancy in multiple sclerosis (dated by TCRdb to the late 2010s). Background for the entire study: The study looked at changes in the T cell repertoire across pregnancy in women with multiple sclerosis.

Libraries were prepared through the immunoSEQ multiplex PCR assay. The source is immuneACCESS, and TCRdb retained only in-frame sequences with V and J called. Part of the clones is not carried over; for the studies checked, unresolved V genes explain less than half of this, and the remainder is unexplained. Here the sample has roughly 27,000 clones; roughly 84% occur a single time. Roughly 8.5% of the sample rests with the top ten. The CDR3 goes from the cysteine to the phenylalanine over 14 residues. The entry retains the CDR3 DNA only, 42 bases that are in frame from base 1. Looking up the germline V gene (reference sequence) yields CDR1 MNHEY and CDR2 SMNVEV. V lost 6 bases and J lost 1 base; the stretch between them is 11 bases long. Details on this clone: There is no known antigen for this receptor. Base qualities were left out, and no much larger clone turns up one base away.

Sequenced material: CD8+ T cells from peripheral blood mononuclear cells, taken after pregnancy. Recombination linked TRBV27 to TRBJ2-3; a weak D assignment points to TRBD1 (6 bases agree). The TCR originated in a female donor with multiple sclerosis, enrolled in a pregnancy study. The CDR3 in this case is CASSSNRGTDTQYF. Read as DNA, the sequence is TGTGCCAGCAGCTCAAACAGGGGCACAGATACGCAGTATTTT.